The source of this TCR beta chain is a study of beta chain features in type 1 diabetes. Study-wide context: The study found patients and healthy donors alike in age, gender and cell yields. Analysis included around 110,000,000 sorted cells drawn from all samples.

CDR3 length: 12 residues. Germline CDR1 and CDR2: KGHSH and LQKENI. Losses at the gene ends were 3 bases for V and 15 bases for J; bases not matched to a gene: 8. Findings of the study overall: Within the patient group, naive, central memory and Treg TCRB repertoires appeared more similar to each other than within healthy donors. Among patients with Type 1 diabetes, TCRB CDR3s were moderately but significantly shorter in every one of the four CD4+ subsets. More deletions and fewer insertions at VDJ junctions were seen in type 1 diabetes patients.

Expressed TCRB transcripts were sequenced, since all the RNA that had been isolated was reverse transcribed. The data were produced by immunoSEQ multiplex PCR, yet TCRdb's version contains in-frame clones alone and is incomplete. Counted here are some 350,000 clones, about 10% occurring once; the ten biggest clones make up 0.6%. As concerns this clone: Its antigen is not known.

The sample comprised central memory CD4+ T cells from blood. The sequence was collected from a man younger than 45 with type 1 diabetes. V gene TRBV18 combines with J gene TRBJ2-1, with 7 nucleotides matching TRBD2. The CDR3 DNA sequence: TGTGCCAGCTCACCCGTAGCGGGTTGGTGGTTCTTC. Translation: CASSPVAGWWFF.